Shown below are 27 T cell receptor beta chains from a single sample sequenced in a study of regulatory T cells in long-lasting Graves disease. The authors built TCR beta libraries using iRepertoire HTBI primers and Arm-PCR of CDR3 regions. TCRdb called the multiplex PCR reads again in MiXCR, with one record for every CDR3 protein. The table shows 620,000 or so distinct CDR3 sequences, with about 15% occurring only once. Time point here: newly diagnosed GD, antithyroid drugs for less than 3 months. The TCR library used RNA extracted from PBMCs. This sample also belongs to another study, concerning T cells in Graves' hyperthyroidism and ophthalmopathy.

Sample: peripheral blood mononuclear cells (PBMCs), taken at new diagnosis, from a patient treated with antithyroid drugs. Every receptor here comes from a woman in her 30s with Graves disease.

The chain has TRBV29-1 and TRBJ1-1; TRBD1 matches 8 bases. V was clipped by 6 bases and J by 6 bases; unmatched bases: 12. The germline gives CDR1 SQVTM, CDR2 ANQGSEA. This CDR3 contains 14 residues. The CDR3 spells CSVTGQGRDAEAFF. CDR3 nucleotide sequence: TGCAGCGTGACTGGACAGGGTAGGGACGCTGAAGCTTTCTTT.

In its sample, this clonotype was seen many times. V usage is TRBV2 and J usage is TRBJ1-5; D is perhaps TRBD1 (5 bases). The CDR3 sequence is 14 residues long. CDR1 SNHLY and CDR2 FYNNEI come from the germline V gene. V was pared by 4 bases and J by 7 bases, with 14 bases between. DNA for the CDR3: TGTGCCAGCAGTGTTGATGGGGGGACCCAGCCCCAGCATTTT. Amino acid sequence: CASSVDGGTQPQHF.

This chain links TRBV7-6 with TRBJ2-7; maybe TRBD1 (5 bases). Trimming cost V 3 bases and J 5 bases, with 17 bases left between them. This CDR3 region has 15 residues. Per the germline V gene, CDR1 is SGHVS and CDR2 is FNYEAQ. This chain's CDR3 is CASSLLRGRLDEQYF. Written as DNA, the CDR3 is TGTGCCAGCAGCTTGTTAAGGGGAAGGTTAGACGAGCAGTACTTC.

This clonotype was picked up many times. The gene calls are TRBV27 and TRBJ2-7; TRBD1 might be the D (7 bases). CDR3 length equals 14 residues. Germline CDR1 MNHEY, CDR2 SMNVEV (reference sequence). Trimming stripped 2 bases from V and 3 bases from J, with 11 bases between. In DNA form, the CDR3 reads TGTGCCAGCAGTTTACAGGGGGGAGTCTACGAGCAGTACTTC. This sequence encodes CASSLQGGVYEQYF.

Comment on this clonotype: Given a much more abundant clone one base away, this may be a read error. V is TRBV9 and J is TRBJ2-1; 8 bases align to TRBD1. The CDR3 spans 15 residues. CDR1 and CDR2 from the germline V gene are SGDLS and YYNGEE. V lost 0 bases, J lost 3 bases, and 2 bases stayed unmatched. The CDR3 protein is CASSVGTGNYNEQFF. The CDR3 bases are TGTGCCAGCAGCGTAGGGACAGGGAACTACAATGAGCAGTTCTTC.

The rearrangement joins TRBV9 to TRBJ2-2, with D possibly matching TRBD1 (5 bases). V was pared by 1 base and J by 6 bases, with 7 bases between. The CDR3 contains 13 residues. Germline-derived CDR1 and CDR2 are SGDLS and YYNGEE. The CDR3, as DNA: TGTGCCAGCAGCGTAAAAGGGGCCGGGGAGCTGTTTTTT. Protein product: CASSVKGAGELFF.

At least ten counts were recorded for this clonotype. The CDR3 bases are TGTGCCAGCAGTCCCGCTCTAGGGCGGTCGAACACTGAAGCTTTCTTT. It encodes CASSPALGRSNTEAFF. J is TRBJ1-1 and V is TRBV6-1; no clear D gene. CDR3 length equals 16 residues. The germline V and J ends were trimmed by 5 bases and 1 base, with 17 bases remaining between them. CDR1 and CDR2 from the germline V gene are MNHNS and SASEGT.

In this sample, this clonotype turned up many times. The rearrangement uses TRBV7-7 and TRBJ1-4; D ambiguous. Trimming shortened V by 0 bases and J by 7 bases, and 6 bases separated the two germline ends. CDR1 is SSHAT, CDR2 FNYEAQ, per germline (reference sequence). The CDR3 has 13 amino acids. The CDR3 protein is CASSLAFGEKLFF. In DNA form, the CDR3 reads TGTGCCAGCAGCTTAGCTTTCGGTGAAAAACTGTTTTTT. Full variable domain (missing parts from reference TRBV7-7 and TRBJ1-4): GAGVSQSPRYKVTKRGQDVTLRCDPISSHATLYWYQQALGQGPEFLTYFNYEAQPDKSGLPSDRFSAERPEGSISTLTIQRTEQRDSAMYRCASSLAFGEKLFFGSGTQLSVL.

Here the CDR3 reads CASSYAGMGLYEQYF. The CDR3 bases are TGTGCCAGCAGTTACGCAGGGATGGGACTCTACGAGCAGTACTTC. The chain uses TRBV6-9 and TRBJ2-7; a weak D match, TRBD2 (6 bases). CDR3 length equals 15 residues. Per germline, CDR1 MNHGY and CDR2 SVAAGI. The germline V and J ends were trimmed by 3 bases and 3 bases, with 15 bases remaining between them.

This clonotype was detected many times. The chain links TRBV6-5 to TRBJ2-7, with D unclear. Between the trimmed V and J ends, which lost 3 bases and 3 bases, there was a span of 12 bases. The germline CDR1 and CDR2 sequences are MNHEY and SVGAGI. The CDR3 sequence is 14 residues long. CDR3 amino acids: CASSYYGSGYEQYF. Written as DNA, the CDR3 is TGTGCCAGCAGTTATTACGGCAGTGGCTACGAGCAGTACTTC.

This clonotype showed up just a few times. The V gene is TRBV27, the J gene TRBJ2-7; D may be TRBD2 (5 bases). The CDR3 sequence is 14 residues long. CDR1 MNHEY and CDR2 SMNVEV come from the germline V gene (reference sequence). Trimming cost V 3 bases and J 2 bases, with 11 bases left between them. In DNA form, the CDR3 reads TGTGCCAGCAGTTTTCGGGGAGAGACCTACGAGCAGTACTTC. Protein sequence: CASSFRGETYEQYF.

The V call is TRBV5-1, the J call TRBJ2-5, with TRBD2 matching 14 bases. V shed 6 bases and J 4 bases; nucleotides not matched to a gene: 8. The CDR3 is made up of 16 amino acids. Germline V gene sequence: CDR1 SGHRS, CDR2 YFSETQ. CDR3 sequence: CASTKLGLAGVETQYF. The CDR3 DNA reads as TGCGCCAGCACTAAACTGGGACTAGCGGGAGTAGAGACCCAGTACTTC. Full variable domain (missing parts from reference TRBV5-1 and TRBJ2-5): KAGVTQTPRYLIKTRGQQVTLSCSPISGHRSVSWYQQTPGQGLQFLFEYFSETQRNKGNFPGRFSGRQFSNSRSEMNVSTLELGDSALYLCASTKLGLAGVETQYFGPGTRLLVL.

This clonotype appeared many times. J is TRBJ2-1 and V is TRBV20-1; D gene ambiguous. The germline V and J ends were trimmed by 4 bases and 0 bases, with 13 bases remaining between them. The CDR3 covers 15 residues. Germline assignment: CDR1 DFQATT and CDR2 SNEGSKA (reference sequence). CDR3 in amino acids: CSATYLSSSYNEQFF. CDR3 DNA: TGCAGTGCTACCTACCTCTCAAGCTCCTACAATGAGCAGTTCTTC.

This clonotype was observed a handful of times. The CDR3 region has the DNA TGTGCCAGCAGCTTGGGAGGGATCGAAGCTTTCTTT. This encodes CASSLGGIEAFF. J is TRBJ1-1 and V is TRBV5-6; D ambiguous. V shed 0 bases and J shed 8 bases, with 8 bases lying between them. The length of the CDR3 is 12 residues. Germline CDR1 SGHDT, CDR2 YYEEEE.

The chain recombines TRBV5-1 with TRBJ1-2; 10 bases line up with TRBD1. The germline V gene encodes CDR1 SGHRS and CDR2 YFSETQ. V trimming: 2 bases; J trimming: 6 bases; junction bases outside the gene matches: 10. The CDR3 extends over 16 amino acids. CDR3 residues: CASSLQKDRGRHGYTF. The CDR3 DNA reads as TGCGCCAGCAGCTTACAAAAGGACAGGGGGAGGCATGGCTACACCTTC.

The rearrangement joins TRBV10-2 to TRBJ2-1, with 10 positions matching TRBD2. V was clipped by 3 bases and J by 3 bases; unmatched bases: 2. The germline V gene encodes CDR1 WSHSY and CDR2 SAAADI. The CDR3 extends over 15 amino acids. The CDR3 DNA reads as TGCGCCAGCAGTGACCTAGCGGGAGACTACAATGAGCAGTTCTTC. Amino acids: CASSDLAGDYNEQFF.

The chain recombines TRBV11-2 with TRBJ2-1; 10 nucleotides line up with TRBD2. Germline V gives CDR1 SGHAT, CDR2 FQNNGV. The CDR3 loop spans 15 amino acids. With V trimmed by 3 bases and J by 8 bases, 7 bases remained unmatched. The DNA for the CDR3 is TGTGCCAGCAGCTTGGTTCCTAGCGGGAGCGATGAGCAGTTCTTC. As protein: CASSLVPSGSDEQFF.

There are many counts of this clonotype. The chain uses TRBV20-1 and TRBJ2-7, with D tentatively TRBD1 (7 bases). Trimming pared 3 bases from V and 2 bases from J, leaving 20 bases between. The CDR3 length is 16 residues. The germline gives CDR1 DFQATT, CDR2 SNEGSKA (reference sequence). The CDR3 sequence is CSAREGPGTATYEQYF. CDR3 coding DNA: TGCAGTGCTAGGGAGGGTCCCGGGACAGCCACCTACGAGCAGTACTTC.

This clonotype was picked up many times. The chain combines TRBV2 with TRBJ1-2; D is unresolved. V lost 2 bases to trimming and J lost 4 bases, with 8 bases between them. This CDR3 has 13 amino acids. Germline V gene sequence: CDR1 SNHLY, CDR2 FYNNEI. The CDR3 coding sequence is TGTGCCAGCAGTGAACAGGCAGGCTATGGCTACACCTTC. Amino acids: CASSEQAGYGYTF.

This chain joins TRBV20-1 and TRBJ2-1; D call uncertain. Germline V gene sequence: CDR1 DFQATT, CDR2 SNEGSKA (reference sequence). Between the trimmed V and J ends, which lost 0 bases and 0 bases, there was a span of 12 bases. The CDR3 contains 16 residues. CDR3: CSARDRLSVSYNEQFF. In DNA form, the CDR3 reads TGCAGTGCTAGAGATCGGTTGTCCGTCTCCTACAATGAGCAGTTCTTC.

In DNA form, the CDR3 reads TGTGCCAGCAGTCCCCATCTTGATTTAAAGTATAATTCACCCCTCCACTTT. Amino acid sequence: CASSPHLDLKYNSPLHF. The chain combines TRBV27 with TRBJ1-6, with no clear D. Trimming removed 5 bases at V and 4 bases at J, with 18 bases between. The CDR3 contains 17 residues. The germline V gene has CDR1 MNHEY and CDR2 SMNVEV (reference sequence).

This clonotype was found a few times. A read error may be the cause here, since a much bigger clone is one base away. The rearrangement joins TRBV6-5 to TRBJ1-3; 7 bases fit TRBD1. Germline assignment: CDR1 MNHEY and CDR2 SVGAGI. This CDR3 has 18 residues. DNA of the CDR3: TGTGCCAGCAGTTCCTCGGGACAGCTAATTACCTCTGGAAACACCATATGTTTT. Protein product: CASSSSGQLITSGNTICF.

The CDR3 DNA follows: TGTGCCAGCACCCGAGAAACCTACGAGCAGTACTTC. Translated: CASTRETYEQYF. This chain joins TRBV28 and TRBJ2-7; D gene unclear. Germline V gene sequence: CDR1 MDHEN, CDR2 SYDVKM. The CDR3 spans 12 residues. Between the trimmed V and J ends, which lost 7 bases and 2 bases, there was a span of 9 bases.

This clonotype was detected many times. This rearrangement joins TRBV14 to TRBJ2-5; D might be TRBD1 or TRBD2, each matching 5 bases. V was trimmed by 3 bases and J by 5 bases, leaving 13 bases between them. There are 14 residues in the CDR3. Per the germline V gene, CDR1 is SGHDN and CDR2 is FVKESK. In nucleotides, the CDR3 is TGTGCCAGCAGCCACCGGGGCTACGAGGAGACCCAGTACTTC. As protein: CASSHRGYEETQYF.

The J gene is TRBJ2-3, the V gene TRBV20-1; 7 bases fit TRBD2. Germline V gene lookup returns CDR1 DFQATT and CDR2 SNEGSKA (reference sequence). The length of the CDR3 is 12 residues. The DNA for the CDR3 is TGCAGCGGAACTAGCGCCACAGATACGCAGTATTTT. Residues: CSGTSATDTQYF.

This clonotype has a count of ten or more. CDR3 sequence reads: CASKNERGLDEQFF. CDR3 coding DNA: TGCGCCAGTAAAAATGAAAGGGGGTTGGATGAGCAGTTCTTC. The chain is built from TRBV5-1 and TRBJ2-1; D perhaps matches TRBD1 (6 bases). The CDR3 covers 14 residues. V lost 8 bases to trimming and J lost 8 bases, with 20 bases between them. CDR1 and CDR2 (germline): SGHRS, YFSETQ.

This clonotype was seen many times. The V and J genes are TRBV5-1 and TRBJ2-7; TRBD2 might be the D (5 bases). This CDR3 has 14 residues. Between the trimmed V and J ends, which lost 0 bases and 0 bases, there was a span of 7 bases. The germline V gene encodes CDR1 SGHRS and CDR2 YFSETQ. CDR3 in amino acids: CASSLAGNSYEQYF. The CDR3 nucleotides read TGCGCCAGCAGCTTGGCCGGGAACTCCTACGAGCAGTACTTC.